The subject of this entry is one T cell receptor (beta chain). The germline V gene has CDR1 SNHLY and CDR2 FYNNEI. The CDR3 loop spans 16 amino acids. V gave up 8 bases and J gave up 2 bases, with 18 bases separating them. The sample is drawn from a study of shared clonotypes between healthy human individuals. Sequencing used immunoSEQ multiplex PCR; TCRdb keeps in-frame clones, though not all of them. In the table there are about 1 million clones, 65% to 75% of which are singletons. The chain employs TRBV2 and TRBJ2-2, with D possibly matching TRBD2 (6 bases). Sequencing was carried out using memory CD4+ T cells sorted from blood. Regarding subset: CD45RA-negative fraction. The TCR originated in a young man in good health. Here the CDR3 reads CASGRIPGTNTGELFF. In DNA, the CDR3 is TGTGCCAGCGGTCGAATACCAGGGACTAACACCGGGGAGCTGTTTTTT. The entire variable domain, with the rest obtained from reference TRBV2 and TRBJ2-2, is as follows: EPEVTQTPSHQVTQMGQEVILRCVPISNHLYFYWYRQILGQKVEFLVSFYNNEISEKSEIFDDQFSVERPDGSNFTLKIRSTKLEDSAMYFCASGRIPGTNTGELFFGEGSRLTVL.